Listed here is a single T cell receptor (beta chain). The antigen is not known. The source of the sample is a study of shared clonotypes between healthy human individuals. The wider study: Contributing individuals were a couple of females and a few males aged 18 to 49. Study observations and caveats: Only blood underwent sampling, and tissue repertoires likely differ. Among a few donors, roughly 5.5% of naive CD4 clonotypes were found in common.

V was clipped by 8 bases and J by 1 base, with 11 bases between them. CDR3 length: 13 residues. Per germline, CDR1 ENHRY and CDR2 SYGVKD. Splitting of each subset's genomic DNA was done evenly across several immunoSEQ plates. The repertoire was sequenced with immunoSEQ multiplex PCR; TCRdb's copy has only in-frame clones and lacks some. Counted here are 1 million to 1.3 million clones, around 78% occurring once; the ten biggest clones make up under 0.8%. The sequencing sample was made of memory CD4+ T cells from PBMCs. Subset denoted: CD45RA-negative fraction. The clonotype originates from a man aged 18-30 years in good health. Some clones in this sample may be carry-over from other donors' samples. The rearrangement joins TRBV10-3 to TRBJ1-1, with D hard to call. CDR3 in DNA: TGTGCCATCCGTCTCGTGTGGAACACTGAAGCTTTCTTT. It encodes CAIRLVWNTEAFF.